One T cell receptor (beta chain) is described in this entry. Its antigen remains undetermined. No qualities accompany the bases; no much larger clone lies one base away. These data are taken from a study of cytomegalovirus exposure and HLA in healthy donors (dated by TCRdb to about 2017). Looking at the study overall: In an earlier analysis of roughly 500 of the donors, roughly 300 Gb of sequence data and 117 million unique TCR beta sequences from about 179 million T cells were reported. An early release covering 550 to 650 HLA-typed donors comprised about 310 gigabases of sequencing data and tens of millions of unique TCR sequences. The genetic ancestry cluster associated with self-reported Caucasian donors included about four fifths of the roughly 390 genotyped donors. The study aimed to test whether signatures of past pathogen exposure could be identified by cataloging public T cell receptors. The study profiled the T cell repertoires of hundreds of subjects by immunosequencing and related them to cytomegalovirus serostatus. Besides the first cohort of under 700 subjects, a separate validation cohort made up of 95 to 150 different subjects was used. High-throughput TCR immunosequencing, statistical association of individual TCRs with disease status, and machine learning were combined to predict cytomegalovirus infection status. A later analysis re-examined previously published TCR beta repertoires from several hundred donors and added high-resolution HLA genotyping to investigate patterns of TCR occurrence. The later analysis used no new phenotypic data to find candidate immune exposures, relying instead on TCR beta sequences and their occurrence across donors. In an earlier analysis of around 540 of the donors, high-throughput TCR beta sequencing was used to judge whether each TCR beta V gene segment behaved as functional or pseudogenic. Alongside the repertoire data, information on donor age, sex, ethnicity and CMV serostatus was compiled. A later genetic analysis used genome-wide SNP genotypes for about 55% of the 666 donors, treating that subset as a discovery cohort. Every repertoire in the discovery cohort had been generated on one and the same sequencing platform. HLA typing included class I and class II loci at four-digit resolution. The number of donors typed differed by locus, with about 629-630 for A, B, C, DRB1 and DQB1, about 500 for DQA1, 600 to 610 for DPA1, and some 450 for DPB1. About five DR-DQ haplotypes were treated as single units for association and clustering because of strong linkage in the cohort. Among some 410 genotyped donors of the cohort, an average of about 240,000 unique TCR beta nucleotide sequences were sequenced per donor, roughly 20% of them non-productive. Study-wide findings and limitations: When HLA alleles, especially DR and DQ, strongly co-occurred, attributing TCR associations to individual alleles was difficult. In a later analysis, HLA-associated TCR beta chains showed more clonal expansion and lower generation probabilities than non-associated chains that were equally common. A total of 150 or so TCR beta chains were listed by the study as associated with cytomegalovirus. The sequencing pipeline was judged likely to have produced a cluster of highly shared sequence variants as a technical artifact. According to a later genetic analysis, donors in an Asian-associated ancestry cluster had fewer N-insertions in productive TCRs than the approximately 630-donor mean. In a later analysis, TCR association rates were found to vary across HLA loci, with the most associated TCRs seen for DRB1 alleles and the fewest for HLA-C alleles. A further reported finding was that TCR beta sequences accurately predicted the HLA-A and HLA-B alleles for most subjects in the first cohort. In this cohort, only TCR beta chains were sequenced, and detectable features were limited by the absence of alpha or paired-chain data. Because the 87-base-pair reads could not distinguish some IMGT-functional V segments, including TRBV6-2 and TRBV6-3, those segments were excluded. In a later genetic analysis, a missense DCLRE1C variant was associated with V-gene and J-gene trimming of TCR beta chains, and the association was replicated in an independent cohort. An earlier analysis of approximately 540 of the donors showed that most TCR beta V segments appeared in productive rearrangements either about 87% or about 30% of the time, which broadly matched IMGT annotations. Correlated functional status among segregating V segments might be attributable to linkage disequilibrium, but an unknown experimental factor could not be ruled out. Seventeen rarely observed V segments, including chromosome 9 orphons, were excluded from the earlier analysis of just under 600 of the donors because counts were too low. In a later analysis, 16,951 TCR beta sequences were associated with specific HLA alleles at a false discovery rate of 0.05. Because HLA typing was missing for some donors at each locus, association tests included only the typed subset. A few of the identified cytomegalovirus-associated TCR beta chains were confirmed in vitro to be specific for cytomegalovirus antigens. Sequencing depth was assumed to be roughly uniform across donors in the presence/absence analyses, though that assumption may not hold. In both the original and validation cohorts, the classifier was reported to diagnose cytomegalovirus status with high specificity and sensitivity. The authors suggested that the approach could potentially be generalized to other disease states and immunological phenotypes. The only immune exposure information available for the cohort was CMV serostatus. A later analysis found that most CMV-associated TCR beta chains appeared HLA-restricted, with HLA associations seemingly driven largely by CMV exposure. Several of the top co-occurrence clusters appeared to be linked to parvovirus B19, influenza, CMV and Epstein-Barr virus, according to a later analysis. While some public TCRs were present in many individuals, most TCR sequences turned up only very rarely across donors.

According to the germline V gene (reference sequence), CDR1 reads GTSNPN and CDR2 reads SVGIG. V lost 4 bases and J lost 0 bases, and the count of bases not matched to a germline gene is 17. Spanning cysteine to phenylalanine, the CDR3 consists of 19 amino acids. The only DNA kept is the CDR3, 57 bases in frame from the first base. Library preparation was by the immunoSEQ multiplex PCR assay. The multiplex PCR relied on a mix of 60 forward primers for TCR Vbeta segments and 13 reverse primers for TCR Jbeta segments. Amplification of the CDR3 region of rearranged TCR beta genes was performed with a multiplex PCR assay on genomic DNA. The amplified TCR beta libraries were sequenced on the Illumina HiSeq System as 87-base-pair reads. The authors' pipeline ran thus. A later analysis counted some 80 million unique TCR beta chains across the 650 to 700 repertoires, and approximately 11 million of these chains were shared by at least two donors. A nearest-neighbor algorithm error-corrected the raw reads and collapsed the reads into unique sequences, merging closely related sequences to remove PCR and sequencing errors. Alignment of CDR3 sequences to IMGT reference sequences was used to assign V, D and J gene segments. For a sequence to be retained, a match of at least six nucleotides was required to both a V gene segment and a J gene segment. A rearrangement was called productive if the CDR3 had no stop codons and remained in frame with V and J, and every other rearrangement was called non-productive. Following IMGT convention, CDR3 was defined as the stretch from the second conserved V-encoded cysteine to the conserved J-encoded phenylalanine. The earlier analysis of about 610 of the donors excluded sequences that lacked an unambiguous match to a single V gene segment. An earlier analysis of about 600 of the donors called V segments functional above 56.7% productive rearrangements and segregating when the between-donor standard deviation exceeded 5%. A statistical classification framework was built to diagnose cytomegalovirus status from the catalog of TCR beta chain sequences. In a later analysis, TCR nucleotide sequences were compared against IMGT/GENE-DB human TR gene sequences so that V and J genes could be assigned. In a later analysis, CDR3 sequences and most-parsimonious VDJ recombination scenarios were assigned using the TCRdist pipeline. A later analysis defined each TCR beta chain by its CDR3 amino acid sequence plus V-gene family, and excluded reads lacking a unique V-gene family. As a way to deal with suspected cross-contamination and a sequencing artifact, a later analysis dropped 500 to 700 nucleotide sequences that were highly shared and had low generation probability. A later analysis calculated a clonal expansion index for each public chain from normalized within-repertoire ranks of inferred template counts. Generation probabilities in a later analysis came from a VDJ recombination model fitted to out-of-frame rearrangements, and those results were checked against IGoR. Hypergeometric tests were used in a later analysis to score TCR-TCR, TCR-HLA and TCR-CMV co-occurrence, with a repertoire-size bias correction applied to the TCR pairs. To estimate false discovery rates, a later analysis permuted the HLA or CMV assignments 20 times. In a later analysis, co-occurring TCRs were grouped using DBSCAN, with TCRdist sequence similarity added in when clustering inside HLA-allele-positive subsets. For co-occurrence clustering, repertoires with fewer than 30,000 or more than 120,000 public chains were excluded, along with five repertoires with anomalous nucleotide sharing. TCRdb retrieved this table from immuneACCESS and kept in-frame rearrangements only. Not all clones are present; in checked studies, unresolved V genes account for under half, and no reason is known for the remainder. Clonal size and the V and J genes are those of that table, whereas D and trimming came from the DNA. The table for this sample lists about 200,000 clones; about 80% of them were counted only once. The ten largest make up approximately 0.99% of the sample.

In total, roughly 670 healthy bone marrow donors made up the cohort. All cohort members were sampled while nominally healthy, although unrecorded immune exposures were likely present. The donor was CMV seronegative and belonged to the group of 320 or so seronegative cohort members. A peripheral blood sample was collected from each donor, and TCR beta sequencing was performed on peripheral blood mononuclear cells. Genomic DNA extraction from the blood cell samples was performed with the Qiagen DNeasy Blood Extraction Kit. This sequence originates from a woman in her thirties or forties in good health and CMV-seronegative. The V and J genes are TRBV30 and TRBJ1-3; TRBD1 fits 8 bases in the junction. Material for sequencing was PBMCs. The sequenced DNA is TGTGCCTGGATGGGGTTTACAGGGGGTTTATTTCCCTCTGGAAACACCATATATTTT. Translated, it gives CAWMGFTGGLFPSGNTIYF.